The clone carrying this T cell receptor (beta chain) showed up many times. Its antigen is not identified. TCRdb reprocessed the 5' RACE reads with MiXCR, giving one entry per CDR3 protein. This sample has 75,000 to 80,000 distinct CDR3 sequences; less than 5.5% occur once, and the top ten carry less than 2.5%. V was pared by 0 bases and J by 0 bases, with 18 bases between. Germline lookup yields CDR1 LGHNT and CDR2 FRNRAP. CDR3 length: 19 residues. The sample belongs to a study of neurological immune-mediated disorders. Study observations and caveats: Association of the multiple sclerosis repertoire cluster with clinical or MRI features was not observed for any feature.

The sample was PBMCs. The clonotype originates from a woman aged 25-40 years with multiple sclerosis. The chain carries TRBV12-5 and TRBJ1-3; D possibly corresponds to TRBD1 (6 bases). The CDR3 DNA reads TGTGCTAGTGGTTTGGTACCCCCAATACAGGGCCTCTCTGGAAACACCATATATTTT. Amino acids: CASGLVPPIQGLSGNTIYF.